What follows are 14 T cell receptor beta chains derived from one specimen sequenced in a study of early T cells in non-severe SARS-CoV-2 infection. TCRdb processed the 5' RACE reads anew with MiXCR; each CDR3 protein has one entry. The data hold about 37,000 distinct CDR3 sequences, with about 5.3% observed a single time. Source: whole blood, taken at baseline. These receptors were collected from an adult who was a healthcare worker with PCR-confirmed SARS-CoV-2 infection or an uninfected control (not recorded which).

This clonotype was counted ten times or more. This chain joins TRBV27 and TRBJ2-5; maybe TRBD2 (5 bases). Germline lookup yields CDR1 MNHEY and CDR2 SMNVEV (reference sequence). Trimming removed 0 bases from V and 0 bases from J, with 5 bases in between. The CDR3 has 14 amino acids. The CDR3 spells CASSLSGNQETQYF. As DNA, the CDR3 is TGTGCCAGCAGTTTATCCGGGAACCAAGAGACCCAGTACTTC.

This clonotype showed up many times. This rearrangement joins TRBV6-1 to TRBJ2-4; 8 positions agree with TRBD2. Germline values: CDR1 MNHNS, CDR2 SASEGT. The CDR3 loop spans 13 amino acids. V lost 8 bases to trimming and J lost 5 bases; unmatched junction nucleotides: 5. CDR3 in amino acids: CASLGLVENIQYF. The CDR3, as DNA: TGTGCCAGCCTGGGACTAGTCGAAAACATTCAGTACTTC.

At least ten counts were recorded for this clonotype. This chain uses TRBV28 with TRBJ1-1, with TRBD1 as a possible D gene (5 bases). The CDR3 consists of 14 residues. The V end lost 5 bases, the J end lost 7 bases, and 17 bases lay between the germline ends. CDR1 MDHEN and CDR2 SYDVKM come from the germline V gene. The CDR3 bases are TGTGCCAGCAGTGGACTGGTGCGGGGGGGTGAAGCTTTCTTT. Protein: CASSGLVRGGEAFF.

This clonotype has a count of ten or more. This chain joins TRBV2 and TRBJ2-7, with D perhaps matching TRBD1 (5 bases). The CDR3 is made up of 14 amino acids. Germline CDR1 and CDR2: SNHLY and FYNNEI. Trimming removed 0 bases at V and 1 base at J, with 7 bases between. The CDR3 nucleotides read TGTGCCAGCAGTGAAGCGGCAGGGTCCTACGAGCAGTACTTC. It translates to CASSEAAGSYEQYF.

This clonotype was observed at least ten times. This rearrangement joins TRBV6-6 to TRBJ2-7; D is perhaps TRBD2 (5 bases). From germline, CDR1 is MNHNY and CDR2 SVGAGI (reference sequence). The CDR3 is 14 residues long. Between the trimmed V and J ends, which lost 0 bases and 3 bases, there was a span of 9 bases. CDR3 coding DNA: TGTGCCAGCAGTTACTCATCGGGGAGCTACGAGCAGTACTTC. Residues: CASSYSSGSYEQYF.

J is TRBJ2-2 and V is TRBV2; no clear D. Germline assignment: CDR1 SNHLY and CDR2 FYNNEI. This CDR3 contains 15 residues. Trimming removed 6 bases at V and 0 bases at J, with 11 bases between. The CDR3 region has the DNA TGTGCCAGCAGGGACCAGAAGTCGAACACCGGGGAGCTGTTTTTT. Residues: CASRDQKSNTGELFF.

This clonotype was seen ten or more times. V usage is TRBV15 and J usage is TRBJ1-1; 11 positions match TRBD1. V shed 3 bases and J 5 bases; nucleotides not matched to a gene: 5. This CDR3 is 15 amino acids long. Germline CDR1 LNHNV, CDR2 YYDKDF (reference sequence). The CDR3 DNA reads TGTGCCACCAGCAGGCTGGACAGGGGGCAAACTGAAGCTTTCTTT. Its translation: CATSRLDRGQTEAFF. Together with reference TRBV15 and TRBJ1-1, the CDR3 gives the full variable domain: DAMVIQNPRYQVTQFGKPVTLSCSQTLNHNVMYWYQQKSSQAPKLLFHYYDKDFNNEADTPDNFQSRRPNTSFCFLDIRSPGLGDTAMYLCATSRLDRGQTEAFFGQGTRLTVV.

CDR3 nucleotides: TGTGCCAGCAGTACAGGAGCGGGAACAACCTACGAGCAGTACTTC. Protein product: CASSTGAGTTYEQYF. The V gene is TRBV6-6, the J gene TRBJ2-7; 7 positions match TRBD2. CDR3 length equals 15 residues. Germline V gives CDR1 MNHNY, CDR2 SVGAGI (reference sequence). J lost 2 bases, V lost 5 bases, and 9 bases had no gene match.

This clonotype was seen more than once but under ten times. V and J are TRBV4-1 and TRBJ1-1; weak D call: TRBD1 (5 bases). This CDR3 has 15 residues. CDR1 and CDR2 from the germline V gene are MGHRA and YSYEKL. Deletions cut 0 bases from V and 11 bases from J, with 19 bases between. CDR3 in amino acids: CASSQDLGTPPEAFF. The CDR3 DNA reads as TGCGCCAGCAGCCAAGATCTTGGGACGCCCCCGGAGGCTTTCTTT.

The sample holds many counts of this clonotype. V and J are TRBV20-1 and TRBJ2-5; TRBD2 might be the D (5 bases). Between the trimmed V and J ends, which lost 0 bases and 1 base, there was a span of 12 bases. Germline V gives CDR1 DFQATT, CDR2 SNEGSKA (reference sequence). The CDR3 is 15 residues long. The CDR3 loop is CSARDWRRPQETQYF. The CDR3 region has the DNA TGCAGTGCTAGAGACTGGAGGAGGCCCCAAGAGACCCAGTACTTC.

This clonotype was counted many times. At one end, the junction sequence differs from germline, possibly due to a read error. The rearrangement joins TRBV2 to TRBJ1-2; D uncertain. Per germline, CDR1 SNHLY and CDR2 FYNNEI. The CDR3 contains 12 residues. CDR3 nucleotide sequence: TGTGCCAGCGGTGAGGGCAGCTATGGCTACACCTTC. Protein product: CASGEGSYGYTF.

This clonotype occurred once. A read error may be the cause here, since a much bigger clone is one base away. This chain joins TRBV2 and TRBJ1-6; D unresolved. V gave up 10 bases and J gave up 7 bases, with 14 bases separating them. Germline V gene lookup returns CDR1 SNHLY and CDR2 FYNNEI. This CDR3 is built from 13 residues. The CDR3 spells CAIRRAQNSPLHF. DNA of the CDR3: TGTGCCATCAGGCGGGCACAGAATTCACCCCTCCACTTT.

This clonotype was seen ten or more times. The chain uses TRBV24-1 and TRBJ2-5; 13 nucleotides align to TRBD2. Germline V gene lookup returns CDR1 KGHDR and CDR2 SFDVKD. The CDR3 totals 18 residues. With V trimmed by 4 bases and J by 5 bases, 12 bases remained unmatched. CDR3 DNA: TGTGCCACCAGTGACTCAAGGTGGACTAGCGGGAGCCCGGAGACCCAGTACTTC. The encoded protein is CATSDSRWTSGSPETQYF.

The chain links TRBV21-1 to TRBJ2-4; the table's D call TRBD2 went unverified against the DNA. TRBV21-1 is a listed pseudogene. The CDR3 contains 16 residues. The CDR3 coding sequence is TGTGCCAGCAGCAAAGAGGCAGGCCCAGCCAAAAACATTCAGTACTTC. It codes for CASSKEAGPAKNIQYF.